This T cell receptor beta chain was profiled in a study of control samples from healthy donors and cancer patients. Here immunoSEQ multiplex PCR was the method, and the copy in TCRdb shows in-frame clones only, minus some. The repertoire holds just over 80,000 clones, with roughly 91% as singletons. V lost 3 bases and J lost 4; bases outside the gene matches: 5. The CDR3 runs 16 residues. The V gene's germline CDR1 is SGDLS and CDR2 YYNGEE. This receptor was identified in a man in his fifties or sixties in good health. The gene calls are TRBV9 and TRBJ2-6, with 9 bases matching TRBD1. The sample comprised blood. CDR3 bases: TGTGCCAGCAGCGCGGACAGGGGACCCGGGGCCAACGTCCTGACTTTC. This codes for CASSADRGPGANVLTF.